This T cell receptor (beta chain) originates from a study of cytomegalovirus exposure and HLA in healthy donors. The wider study: The 120 validation repertoires, a later analysis reported, used the same platform as the approximately 730 repertoires from the first cohort.

Unmatched junction bases numbered 5, after V lost 4 bases and J lost 0 bases. The CDR3 contains 15 residues. Germline CDR1 and CDR2: MGHRA and YSYEKL. Measured with immunoSEQ multiplex PCR; TCRdb has only the in-frame clones, and not every one. Of fewer than 150,000 clones listed, around 80% are singletons. The chain joins TRBV4-1 to TRBJ1-2, with 7 bases identical to TRBD1. The receptor comes from a man aged 25-45 years in good health and CMV-seropositive. Material for sequencing was PBMCs. The DNA of the CDR3 is TGCGCCAGCAGCCTCTTAGACAGGGCTAACTATGGCTACACCTTC. This encodes CASSLLDRANYGYTF.